This T cell receptor beta chain comes out of a study of cytomegalovirus exposure and HLA in healthy donors (dated by TCRdb to 2016 to 2017). The study in broad terms: An earlier analysis of 587 of the donors reported 276 Gb of sequence data and 117 million unique TCR beta sequences obtained from approximately 180 million T cells. Approximately 310 gigabases of sequencing data and roughly 81 million unique TCR sequences made up an early release that covered fewer than 650 HLA-typed donors. Of the 350 to 400 genotyped donors, roughly 85% fell in the genetic ancestry cluster associated with self-reported Caucasian donors. The aim of the study was to test whether cataloging public T cell receptors could identify signatures of past pathogen exposure. The study profiled the T cell repertoires of more than 500 subjects by immunosequencing and related them to cytomegalovirus serostatus. A separate validation cohort of 100 to 150 different subjects was used in addition to the 666-subject first cohort. To predict cytomegalovirus infection status, the study combined high-throughput TCR immunosequencing, statistical association of individual TCRs with disease status, and machine learning. A later analysis re-examined previously published TCR beta repertoires from around 670 donors and added high-resolution HLA genotyping to investigate patterns of TCR occurrence. The later analysis used no new phenotypic data to find candidate immune exposures, relying instead on TCR beta sequences and their occurrence across donors. To decide whether each TCR beta V gene segment behaved as functional or pseudogenic, an earlier analysis of approximately 590 of the donors relied on high-throughput TCR beta sequencing. Donor age, sex, ethnicity and CMV serostatus were compiled alongside the repertoire data. Genome-wide SNP genotypes for about three fifths of the 666 donors were used in a later genetic analysis, which treated that subset as a discovery cohort. Every repertoire in the discovery cohort had been generated on one and the same sequencing platform. Class I and class II HLA loci were covered by the typing at four-digit resolution. The number of typed donors differed by locus: 629-630 for A, B, C, DRB1 and DQB1; approximately 520 for DQA1; over 600 for DPA1; and some 470 for DPB1. Several DR-DQ haplotypes were handled as single units for association and clustering, since linkage in the cohort was strong. Among roughly 370 genotyped donors of the cohort, an average of about 240,000 unique TCR beta nucleotide sequences were sequenced per donor, 15% to 20% of them non-productive. What the work shows at the level of the full study, not this receptor alone: In both the original and validation cohorts, the classifier was reported to diagnose cytomegalovirus status with high specificity and sensitivity. The only immune exposure information available for the cohort was CMV serostatus. In a later genetic analysis, a missense DCLRE1C variant was associated with V-gene and J-gene trimming of TCR beta chains, and the association was replicated in an independent cohort. At a false discovery rate of 0.05, a later analysis linked 15,000 to 20,000 TCR beta sequences to specific HLA alleles. Assigning TCR associations to individual alleles was difficult when HLA alleles, especially DR and DQ, strongly co-occurred. In a later analysis, most CMV-associated TCR beta chains were found to appear HLA-restricted, with HLA associations seemingly driven largely by CMV exposure. A later analysis found that TCR association rates varied across HLA loci, with DRB1 alleles showing the most associated TCRs and HLA-C alleles the fewest. Only TCR beta chains were sequenced in this cohort, and the absence of alpha or paired-chain data limited detectable features. The authors suggested that the approach could potentially be extended to other disease states and immunological phenotypes. A further reported finding was that TCR beta sequences accurately predicted the HLA-A and HLA-B alleles for most subjects in the first cohort. An earlier analysis of approximately 600 of the donors showed that most TCR beta V segments appeared in productive rearrangements either about 87% or about 30% of the time, which broadly matched IMGT annotations. The earlier analysis of some 540 of the donors excluded 15 to 20 rarely observed V segments, including chromosome 9 orphons, because counts were too low. In vitro tests confirmed that a few of the cytomegalovirus-associated TCR beta chains recognize cytomegalovirus antigens. In the study, some 160 TCR beta chains were listed as associated with cytomegalovirus. A later analysis reported that several top co-occurrence clusters appeared linked to parvovirus B19, influenza, CMV and Epstein-Barr virus. Some IMGT-functional V segments, including TRBV6-2 and TRBV6-3, could not be distinguished by the 87-base-pair reads and were therefore excluded. Roughly uniform sequencing depth across donors was assumed in presence/absence analyses, although this assumption may not hold. The sequencing pipeline was judged likely to have produced a cluster of highly shared sequence variants as a technical artifact. Because some donors lacked HLA typing at each locus, the association tests relied only on the typed subset. Linkage disequilibrium might explain the correlated functional status among segregating V segments, but an unknown experimental factor could not be excluded. While some public TCRs were present in many individuals, most TCR sequences turned up only very rarely across donors. A later analysis found that HLA-associated TCR beta chains were more clonally expanded and had lower generation probabilities than equally common non-associated chains. According to a later genetic analysis, donors in an Asian-associated ancestry cluster had fewer N-insertions in productive TCRs than the roughly 670-donor mean.

The method was the immunoSEQ multiplex PCR assay. A mixture of 60 forward primers for TCR Vbeta segments and 13 reverse primers for TCR Jbeta segments was used in the multiplex PCR. Amplification of the CDR3 region of rearranged TCR beta genes was performed with a multiplex PCR assay on genomic DNA. Amplified TCR beta libraries were sequenced as 87-base-pair reads on the Illumina HiSeq System. Per the source publication's procedure: In a later analysis, some 80 million unique TCR beta chains were counted across the roughly 670 repertoires, and approximately 9.9 million of these chains were shared by at least two donors. A nearest-neighbor algorithm error-corrected the raw reads and collapsed the reads into unique sequences, merging closely related sequences to remove PCR and sequencing errors. CDR3 sequences were aligned to IMGT reference sequences to assign V, D and J gene segments. For a sequence to be retained, a match of at least six nucleotides was required to both a V gene segment and a J gene segment. Rearrangements were classified as productive when the CDR3 lacked stop codons and remained in frame with V and J, and all other rearrangements were classified as non-productive. CDR3 was defined by IMGT convention, running from the second conserved V-encoded cysteine to the conserved J-encoded phenylalanine. The earlier analysis of 550 to 650 of the donors excluded any sequence lacking an unambiguous match to a single V gene segment. In an earlier analysis of roughly 500 of the donors, V segments were called functional above 56.7% productive rearrangements and were called segregating when the between-donor standard deviation exceeded 5%. A statistical classification framework was developed to diagnose cytomegalovirus status using the catalog of TCR beta chain sequences. V and J gene assignment, in a later analysis, came from comparing TCR nucleotide sequences with IMGT/GENE-DB human TR gene sequences. In a later analysis, CDR3 sequences and most-parsimonious VDJ recombination scenarios were assigned using the TCRdist pipeline. In a later analysis, each TCR beta chain was defined by its CDR3 amino acid sequence together with its V-gene family, and reads without a unique V-gene family were excluded. A later analysis removed nearly 600 highly shared, low-generation-probability nucleotide sequences to deal with suspected cross-contamination and a sequencing artifact. A later analysis calculated a clonal expansion index for each public chain from normalized within-repertoire ranks of inferred template counts. A later analysis computed generation probabilities with a VDJ recombination model fitted to out-of-frame rearrangements, and checked the results against IGoR. In a later analysis, TCR-TCR, TCR-HLA and TCR-CMV co-occurrence was scored with hypergeometric tests, and a repertoire-size bias correction was applied to TCR pairs. In a later analysis, false discovery rates were estimated by permuting HLA or CMV assignments 20 times. In a later analysis, co-occurring TCRs were grouped using DBSCAN, and TCRdist sequence similarity was added for clustering within HLA-allele-positive subsets. Repertoires with fewer than 30,000 or more than 120,000 public chains were left out of co-occurrence clustering, as were about 5 repertoires with anomalous nucleotide sharing. TCRdb took over this immuneACCESS table, retaining in-frame rearrangements with V and J assigned. Such tables are incomplete; in checked studies, under half of the missing clones stem from an unresolved V gene, and the remainder is unexplained. For V, J and clone size, that table is used; D and trimming come from the DNA. This sample lists about 62,000 clones; about 87% were detected once. The leading ten clones occupy over 1.1% of the sample.

The germline V gene yields SGHVS for CDR1 and FNYEAQ for CDR2. The CDR3, from cysteine to phenylalanine, totals 14 residues. Solely the CDR3 DNA is kept, with 42 bases framed from the first base. The junction carries 6 bases between V and J, which are trimmed by 4 bases and 2 bases respectively. Worth noting for this clone: Its cognate antigen has yet to be identified. The input lacks base qualities; no much larger clone sits a single base away.

In total, just over 650 healthy bone marrow donors made up the cohort. At the time of sampling, all cohort members were nominally healthy, though unrecorded immune exposures were likely present. The donor tested CMV seronegative and was one of the 352 seronegative cohort members. Every donor gave a peripheral blood sample, and the peripheral blood mononuclear cells from that sample were used for TCR beta sequencing. The Qiagen DNeasy Blood Extraction Kit was used to extract genomic DNA from the blood cell samples. Recombination joined TRBV7-6 with TRBJ1-6; no confident D gene assignment can be made. The TCR originated in a man aged 18 to 30 in good health and CMV-seronegative. Sequenced input: PBMCs. The sequence in DNA is TGTGCCAGCAGCTCCCTAGCCTATAATTCACCCCTCCACTTT. Translated, it gives CASSSLAYNSPLHF.